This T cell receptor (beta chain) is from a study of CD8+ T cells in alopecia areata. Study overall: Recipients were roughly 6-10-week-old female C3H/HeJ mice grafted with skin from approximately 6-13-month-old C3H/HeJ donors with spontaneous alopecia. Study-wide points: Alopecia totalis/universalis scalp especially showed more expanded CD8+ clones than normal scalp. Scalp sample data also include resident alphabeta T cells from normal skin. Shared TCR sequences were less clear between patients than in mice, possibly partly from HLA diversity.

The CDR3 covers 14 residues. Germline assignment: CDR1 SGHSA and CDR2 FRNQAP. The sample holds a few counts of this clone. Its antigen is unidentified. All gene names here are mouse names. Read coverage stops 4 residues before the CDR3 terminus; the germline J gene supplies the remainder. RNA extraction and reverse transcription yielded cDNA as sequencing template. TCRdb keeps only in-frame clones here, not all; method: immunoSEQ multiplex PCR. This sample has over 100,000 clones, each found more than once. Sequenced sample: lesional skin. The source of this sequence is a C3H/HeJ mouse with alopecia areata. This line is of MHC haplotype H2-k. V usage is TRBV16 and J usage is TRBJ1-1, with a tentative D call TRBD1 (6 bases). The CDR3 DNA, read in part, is TGTGCAAGCAGCTTAGACTGGGGGGGCCGA. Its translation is CASSLDWGGR. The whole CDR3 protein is CASSLDWGGREVFF.